This T cell receptor beta chain came from a study of blood T cells in healthy people across ages (dated by TCRdb to 2013 to 2016). Regarding the study in general: In model experiments, template switching captured roughly one uniquely barcoded TCR beta cDNA molecule for every two T cells. Age-related changes in TCR beta repertoire diversity were measured in the study by deep sequencing normalized with unique cDNA molecular identifiers. For two donors (one aged 18 to 29 and one aged 80 or older), the study analyzed two additional independent replicas of 1 million unique cDNA reads from the same blood draw. To avoid experimental bias, donors of different ages were spread randomly across the sequencing lanes. Donors were grouped into four age groups: young (average roughly 17 years), middle-aged (39), aged (62) and long-lived (roughly 80).

On this clonotype: Which antigen it targets is not known. There are no base qualities to consult, and no much larger clone falls within one base.

Systemically healthy Caucasian individuals from Russia, 35 to 50 in total and aged 6 to 90 years, were included as donors. Around 10 milliliters of peripheral blood were drawn from each donor into EDTA-treated Vacutainer tubes. Ficoll-Paque density-gradient centrifugation was used to isolate PBMCs, with at least 6 million per sample. Total RNA, at least 5.5 micrograms per sample, was extracted from PBMCs with Trizol reagent. The percentages of naive CD45RAhigh/CD27high T cells were determined by flow cytometry on a PBMC aliquot from every donor. The CDR3 goes from the cysteine to the phenylalanine over 14 residues. The sequence is cut down to CDR3 DNA, 42 bases in frame from base 1. V was cut back by 3 bases and J by 3 bases, leaving a gap of 6 bases between them. The paper as a whole reports these results and caveats: Compared with the aged group, more naive CD4+ T cells, fewer expanded clones and increased TCR diversity were shown by the long-lived group, suggesting age selection. Estimates of total diversity from one million sequenced T cells were regarded as lower bounds and underestimates. Observed TCR beta diversity correlated strongly with the percentage of naive T cells measured by flow cytometry. Conclusive comparison of naive and antigen-experienced compartments was prevented by the profiling of bulk unsorted PBMCs. Observed TCR beta diversity per million T cells fell roughly linearly with age, and a significant reduction was already apparent by age around 39. Because the CMV infection status of the donors was unknown, age-related changes in expanded clonotypes may potentially have been confounded.

The library was produced with 5' RACE. Reads for this sample came from an Illumina HiSeq 2500. The second PCR ran for about 6 to 12 cycles and used a J-beta primer mix along with a sample-barcoded 5' primer. A unique molecular identifier was introduced onto each TCR beta cDNA molecule by a template-switch 5' adaptor carrying 12 random nucleotides. At least 2.5 million CDR3-containing paired-end reads were obtained from each sample. First-strand cDNA synthesis was performed from all RNA using the Mint cDNA synthesis kit, with priming by a TRBC-specific oligonucleotide. Following uracil-DNA glycosylase treatment, all cDNA underwent a first 18-cycle PCR with the universal primers M1SS and BC2_uni_R. The paper's data handling went like this. Each sample was normalized by randomly selecting 1 million high-quality reads, each carrying a distinct molecular identifier. Instead of being binned into consensus sequences, reads with shared molecular identifiers were discarded. MiTCR, with a Q25 quality threshold and the strictest error-elimination algorithm, was used for CDR3 identification, clonotype clustering and error correction. Lower-bound total TCR beta diversity was estimated with a nonparametric unseen species model using Euler transformation. TCRdb ran its own pipeline on the public reads, namely fastp trimming at Q25 and MiXCR clone calling, and kept in-frame beta chains. Rows are combined by CDR3 protein, so each entry shows the most common genes and DNA. TCRdb's processing, not the authors', yielded these V and J calls. The table for this sample lists about 2 million distinct CDR3 sequences; 49% of them were counted only once. Less than 2.5% of the sample is taken by the ten largest.

This TCR was recovered from a woman aged 40 to 50 in good health. Sequencing used blood. Recombination joined TRBV12-3 or TRBV12-4 with TRBJ2-6; D gene: possibly TRBD2, on 5 matching bases. The bases read TGTGCCAGCAGTTTTGGAGGTGGGGCCAACGTCCTGACTTTC. Its protein reads: CASSFGGGANVLTF.